The rows below give T cell receptor beta chains drawn from one sample of a study of T cells after yellow fever vaccination. TCRdb ran MiXCR on the 5' RACE reads and lists one entry per CDR3 protein. The sample shows roughly 150,000 distinct CDR3 sequences, 6.6% of them seen only once. Sample: CD4+ T cells sorted from PBMCs, taken 10 days after the yellow fever booster vaccination. Every receptor here comes from a man aged 25-45 years who received the YFV17D yellow fever vaccine. Both conserved end residues are part of each CDR3. The D gene is left open where the match is weak. A clone size is listed for some rows: how often the clone was seen (once, few, many), or a class if it is expanded.

CDR3 length,D gene,V gene,clone size,J gene,CDR3 DNA,CDR3 protein
14,-,TRBV12-3/TRBV12-4,many,TRBJ2-7,TGTGCCAGCAGTTTAGTTGCCCCCGGATGGAAGCAGTACTTC,CASSLVAPGWKQYF
16,TRBD2,TRBV12-3/TRBV12-4,many,TRBJ2-5,TGTGCCAGCAGTTTAGGCCTAGCGGAGAGGGAAGAGACCCAGTACTTC,CASSLGLAEREETQYF
14,-,TRBV7-8,many,TRBJ1-5,TGTGCCAGCAGCTTAGACAGGTCGAATCAGCCCCAGCATTTT,CASSLDRSNQPQHF
13,-,TRBV14,many,TRBJ2-1,TGTGCCAGCAGCCAAAGCAGATACAATGAGCAGTTCTTC,CASSQSRYNEQFF
13,TRBD1,TRBV7-9,many,TRBJ2-7,TGTGCCAGCAGCTTAGGACAGGGACACGAGCAGTACTTC,CASSLGQGHEQYF
14,-,TRBV5-1,many,TRBJ2-7,TGCGCCAGCAGCTTGGGGCAGGCCGACTACGAGCAGTACTTC,CASSLGQADYEQYF
13,-,TRBV5-6,many,TRBJ2-2,TGTGCCAGCAGTCGCAGGTGGATCGGGGAGCTGTTTTTT,CASSRRWIGELFF
14,-,TRBV5-1,few,TRBJ1-4,TGCGCCAGCAACCGGGGCAGGGGCGGTGAAAAACTGTTTTTT,CASNRGRGGEKLFF
14,TRBD1,TRBV28,-,TRBJ2-3,TGTGCCAGCAATCCGGGACAGGGACGGAATACGCAGTATTTT,CASNPGQGRNTQYF
15,TRBD2,TRBV6-2/TRBV6-3,many,TRBJ2-5,TGTGCCAGCAGTGCTGCGCTAGCGGGTGCCGGGACCCAGTACTTC,CASSAALAGAGTQYF
15,TRBD2,TRBV7-2,many,TRBJ2-2,TGTGCCAGCAGCTTAGAGGGGACTAGTTCTCGGGAGCTGTTTTTT,CASSLEGTSSRELFF
16,TRBD2,TRBV9,many,TRBJ2-3,TGTGCCAGCAGCGTCCTAGCGGGAGGTATCACAGATACGCAGTATTTT,CASSVLAGGITDTQYF
12,TRBD2,TRBV7-2,-,TRBJ2-3,TGTGCCAGCAACCTCGGGGGGGAGGCGCAGTATTTT,CASNLGGEAQYF
13,TRBD1,TRBV5-1,many,TRBJ2-1,TGCGCCAGCAGCCCACAGGGGTTCAATGAGCAGTTCTTC,CASSPQGFNEQFF
15,-,TRBV29-1,many,TRBJ2-1,TGCAGCGTTGACCGGGGGCGGCAGGAGTACAATGAGCAGTTCTTC,CSVDRGRQEYNEQFF
12,TRBD2,TRBV29-1,many,TRBJ2-7,TGCAGCGTACTAGCGCTTACCTACGAGCAGTACTTC,CSVLALTYEQYF
12,-,TRBV20-1,many,TRBJ2-2,TGCAGTGCTAGTAGAAACACCGGGGAGCTGTTTTTT,CSASRNTGELFF
13,TRBD2,TRBV18,many,TRBJ2-1,TGTGCCAGCTCTAAGCGGGAGATGGATGAGCAGTTCTTC,CASSKREMDEQFF
17,TRBD1,TRBV20-1,-,TRBJ1-4,TGCAGTGCTAAGGGACAGGATAAAGGGGGGACTAATGAAAAACTGTTTTTT,CSAKGQDKGGTNEKLFF
15,-,TRBV5-1,many,TRBJ2-3,TGCGCCAGCAGCTCGGCCGGGACTAGCACAGATACGCAGTATTTT,CASSSAGTSTDTQYF
18,TRBD2,TRBV5-1,many,TRBJ2-1,TGCGCCAGCAGCCACGGACTAGCGGGCCCCAGCTCCTACAATGAGCAGTTCTTC,CASSHGLAGPSSYNEQFF
14,TRBD1,TRBV5-1,many,TRBJ2-1,TGCGCCAGCAGCACGGGACAGGGGGCAAAGGAGCAGTTCTTC,CASSTGQGAKEQFF
18,TRBD1,TRBV11-1,-,TRBJ2-7,TGTGCCAGCAGCTTATCGACAGGGAACATACGGAGCCCCTACGAGCAGTACTTC,CASSLSTGNIRSPYEQYF
17,-,TRBV1,-,TRBJ2-1,TGCACCAGCAGCCACCCCGCCCTAGCGAAAATGATCCGAGCGCAGTTCTTC,CTSSHPALAKMIRAQFF
15,TRBD1,TRBV28,-,TRBJ1-4,TGTGCCAGCAGTTTATTGGGACAGCGAAATGAAAAACTGTTTTTT,CASSLLGQRNEKLFF
16,TRBD2,TRBV5-4,-,TRBJ2-5,TGTGCCAGCAGTCCGAGACTAGCGGGAGGGCAAGAGACCCAGTACTTC,CASSPRLAGGQETQYF
15,-,TRBV7-2,many,TRBJ2-1,TGTGCCAGCAGCTTATTCGCGGCGGTGAACAATGAGCAGTTCTTC,CASSLFAAVNNEQFF
14,-,TRBV12-3/TRBV12-4,-,TRBJ1-2,TGTGCCAGCAGTACCGGGACACCCAACTATGGCTACACCTTC,CASSTGTPNYGYTF
15,-,TRBV30,few,TRBJ2-1,TGTGCCTGGGTTGCGGCTGCGAGCTCCTACAATGAGCAGTTCTTC,CAWVAAASSYNEQFF
15,TRBD2,TRBV5-1,many,TRBJ2-2,TGCGCCAGCAGACCGGGGGGGGAGAACACCGGGGAGCTGTTTTTT,CASRPGGENTGELFF
13,-,TRBV7-6,many,TRBJ1-1,TGTGCCAGCAGCTTTGGGAGGAACACTGAAGCTTTCTTT,CASSFGRNTEAFF
13,-,TRBV29-1,few,TRBJ2-3,TGCAGCGCGGTAGGACTTTACACAGATACGCAGTATTTT,CSAVGLYTDTQYF
11,-,TRBV20-1,many,TRBJ2-7,TGCAGTGCGCCACGGGGGATCGAGCAGTACTTC,CSAPRGIEQYF
16,-,TRBV4-2,many,TRBJ1-2,TGTGCCAGCAGCCAAGATCACCAGGTCCAAAACTATGGCTACACCTTC,CASSQDHQVQNYGYTF
15,TRBD1,TRBV5-1,many,TRBJ2-1,TGCGCCAGCAGCTTAGACAGGGGGCAACTGAATGAGCAGTTCTTC,CASSLDRGQLNEQFF
17,-,TRBV23-1,-,TRBJ2-1,TGCGCCAGCAGTCAATCGAGGATCGGGGGACCTTACAATGAGCAGTTCTTC,CASSQSRIGGPYNEQFF